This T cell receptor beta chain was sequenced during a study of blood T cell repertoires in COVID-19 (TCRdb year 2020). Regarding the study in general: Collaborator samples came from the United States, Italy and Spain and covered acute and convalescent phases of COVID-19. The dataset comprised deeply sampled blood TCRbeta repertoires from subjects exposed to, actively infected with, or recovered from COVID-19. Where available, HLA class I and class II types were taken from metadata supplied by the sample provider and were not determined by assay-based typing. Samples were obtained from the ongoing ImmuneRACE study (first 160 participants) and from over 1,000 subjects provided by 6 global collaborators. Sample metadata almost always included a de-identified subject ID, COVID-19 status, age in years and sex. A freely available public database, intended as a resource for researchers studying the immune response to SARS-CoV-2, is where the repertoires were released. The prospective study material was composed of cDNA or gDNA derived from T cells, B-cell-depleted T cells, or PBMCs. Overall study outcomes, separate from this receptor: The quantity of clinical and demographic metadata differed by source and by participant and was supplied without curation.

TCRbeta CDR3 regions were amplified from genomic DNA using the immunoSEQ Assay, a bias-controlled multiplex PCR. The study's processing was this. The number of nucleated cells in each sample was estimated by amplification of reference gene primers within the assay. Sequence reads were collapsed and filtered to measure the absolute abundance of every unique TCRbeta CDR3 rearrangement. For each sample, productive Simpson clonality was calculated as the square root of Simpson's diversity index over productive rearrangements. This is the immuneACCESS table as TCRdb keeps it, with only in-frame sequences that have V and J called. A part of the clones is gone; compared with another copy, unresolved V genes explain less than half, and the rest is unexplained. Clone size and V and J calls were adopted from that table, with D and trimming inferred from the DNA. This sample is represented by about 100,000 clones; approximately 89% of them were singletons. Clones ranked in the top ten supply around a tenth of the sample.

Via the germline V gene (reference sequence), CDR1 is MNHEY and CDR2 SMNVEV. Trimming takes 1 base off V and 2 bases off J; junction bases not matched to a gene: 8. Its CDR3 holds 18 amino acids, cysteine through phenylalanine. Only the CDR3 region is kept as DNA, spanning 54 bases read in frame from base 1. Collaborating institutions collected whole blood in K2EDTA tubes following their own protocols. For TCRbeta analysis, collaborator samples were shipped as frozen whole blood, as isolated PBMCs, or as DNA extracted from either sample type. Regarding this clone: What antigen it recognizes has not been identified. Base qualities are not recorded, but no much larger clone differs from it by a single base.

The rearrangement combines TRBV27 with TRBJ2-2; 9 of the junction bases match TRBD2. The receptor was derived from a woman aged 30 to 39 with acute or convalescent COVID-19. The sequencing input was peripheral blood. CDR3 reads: CASSLLNLAGVNTGELFF. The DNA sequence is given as TGTGCCAGCAGTTTATTAAACTTAGCGGGGGTAAACACCGGGGAGCTGTTTTTT.